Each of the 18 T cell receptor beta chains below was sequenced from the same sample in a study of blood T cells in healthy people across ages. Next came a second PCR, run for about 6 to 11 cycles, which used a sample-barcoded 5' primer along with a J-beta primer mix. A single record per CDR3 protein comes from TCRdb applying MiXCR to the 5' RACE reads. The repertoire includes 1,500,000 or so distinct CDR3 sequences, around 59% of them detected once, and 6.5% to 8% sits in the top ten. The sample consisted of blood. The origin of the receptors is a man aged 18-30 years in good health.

This CDR3 is CASSPPAGGLYNEQFF. The CDR3, as DNA: TGTGCCAGCAGCCCCCCAGCGGGGGGGCTCTACAATGAGCAGTTCTTC. The chain uses TRBV6-2 or TRBV6-3 and TRBJ2-1; TRBD2 matches 10 bases. The germline V gene encodes CDR1 MNHEY and CDR2 SVGEGT. V was pared by 6 bases and J by 3 bases, with 8 bases of the junction left unmatched. The CDR3 runs to 16 residues.

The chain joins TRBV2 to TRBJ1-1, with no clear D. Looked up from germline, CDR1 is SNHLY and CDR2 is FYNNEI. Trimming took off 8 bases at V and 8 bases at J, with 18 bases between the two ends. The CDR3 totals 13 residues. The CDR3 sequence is CASSRESPWEAFF. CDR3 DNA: TGTGCCAGCTCGCGCGAAAGCCCTTGGGAAGCTTTCTTT.

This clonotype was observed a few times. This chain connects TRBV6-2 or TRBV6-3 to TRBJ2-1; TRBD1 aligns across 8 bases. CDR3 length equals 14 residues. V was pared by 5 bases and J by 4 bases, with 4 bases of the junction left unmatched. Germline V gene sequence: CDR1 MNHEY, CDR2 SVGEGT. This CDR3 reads CASSRQGLYNEQFF. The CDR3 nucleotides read TGTGCCAGCAGTAGACAGGGGCTTTACAATGAGCAGTTCTTC.

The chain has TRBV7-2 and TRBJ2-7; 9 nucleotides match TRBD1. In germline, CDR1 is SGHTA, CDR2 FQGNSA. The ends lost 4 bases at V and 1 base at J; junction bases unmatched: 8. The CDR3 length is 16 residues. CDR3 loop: CASSSIRQGGSYEQYF. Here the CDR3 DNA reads TGTGCCAGCAGCTCCATACGACAGGGGGGATCCTACGAGCAGTACTTC.

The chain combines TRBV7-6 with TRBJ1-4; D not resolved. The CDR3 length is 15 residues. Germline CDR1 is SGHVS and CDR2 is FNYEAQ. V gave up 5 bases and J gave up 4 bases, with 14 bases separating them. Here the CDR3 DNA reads TGTGCCAGCAGCAAGAGGTACCGGCGTAATGAAAAACTGTTTTTT. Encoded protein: CASSKRYRRNEKLFF.

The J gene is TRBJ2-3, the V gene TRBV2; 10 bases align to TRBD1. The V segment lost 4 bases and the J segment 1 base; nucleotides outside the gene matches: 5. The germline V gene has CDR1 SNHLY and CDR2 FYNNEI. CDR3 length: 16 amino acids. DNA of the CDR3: TGTGCCAGCAGTGGAGGGGGGACAGGGGGCACAGATACGCAGTATTTT. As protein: CASSGGGTGGTDTQYF.

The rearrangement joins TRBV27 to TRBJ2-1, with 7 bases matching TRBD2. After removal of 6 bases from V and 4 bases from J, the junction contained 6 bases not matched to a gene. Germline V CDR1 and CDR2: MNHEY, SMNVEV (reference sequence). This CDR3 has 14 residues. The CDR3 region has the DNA TGTGCCAGCAGACGGGACTACCAATACAATGAGCAGTTCTTC. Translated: CASRRDYQYNEQFF.

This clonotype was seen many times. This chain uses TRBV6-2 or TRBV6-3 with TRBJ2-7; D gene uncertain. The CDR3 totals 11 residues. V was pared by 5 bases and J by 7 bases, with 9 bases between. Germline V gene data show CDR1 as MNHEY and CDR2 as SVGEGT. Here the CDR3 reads CASSPDGEQYF. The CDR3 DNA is TGTGCCAGCAGTCCCGACGGGGAGCAGTACTTC.

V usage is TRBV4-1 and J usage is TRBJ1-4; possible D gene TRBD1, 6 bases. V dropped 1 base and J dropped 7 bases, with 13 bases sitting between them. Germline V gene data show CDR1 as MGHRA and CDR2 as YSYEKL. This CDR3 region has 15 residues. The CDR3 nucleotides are TGCGCCAGCAGCCAAGTCGGGGCAGGGGTTGAAAAACTGTTTTTT. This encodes CASSQVGAGVEKLFF.

CDR3 sequence (DNA): TGTGCCAGCAGTGAAGGGGGGGGAGCGGTCAATGAGCAGTTCTTC. Protein product: CASSEGGGAVNEQFF. The rearrangement uses TRBV2 and TRBJ2-1, with TRBD2 identical over 7 bases. The ends lost 1 base at V and 6 bases at J; junction bases unmatched: 6. CDR1 is SNHLY, CDR2 FYNNEI, per germline. The CDR3 runs 15 residues.

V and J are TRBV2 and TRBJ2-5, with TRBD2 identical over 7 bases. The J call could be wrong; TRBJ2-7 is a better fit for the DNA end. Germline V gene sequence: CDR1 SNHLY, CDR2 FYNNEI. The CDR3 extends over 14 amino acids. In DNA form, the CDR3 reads TGTGCCAGCATTACAGCGGGGTCCCCCTACGAGCAGTACTTC. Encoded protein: CASITAGSPYEQYF.

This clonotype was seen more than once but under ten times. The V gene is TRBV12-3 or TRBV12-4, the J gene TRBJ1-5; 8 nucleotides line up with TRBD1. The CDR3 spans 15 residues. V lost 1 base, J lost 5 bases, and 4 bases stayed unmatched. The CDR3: CASSLDGQGDQPQHF. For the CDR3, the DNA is TGTGCCAGCAGTTTAGATGGACAGGGCGATCAGCCCCAGCATTTT.

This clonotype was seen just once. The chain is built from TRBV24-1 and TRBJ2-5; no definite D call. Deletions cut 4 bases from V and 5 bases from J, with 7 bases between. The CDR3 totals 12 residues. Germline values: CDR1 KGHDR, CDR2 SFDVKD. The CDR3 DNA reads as TGTGCCACCAGTGACATATATGAGACCCAGTACTTC. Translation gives CATSDIYETQYF.

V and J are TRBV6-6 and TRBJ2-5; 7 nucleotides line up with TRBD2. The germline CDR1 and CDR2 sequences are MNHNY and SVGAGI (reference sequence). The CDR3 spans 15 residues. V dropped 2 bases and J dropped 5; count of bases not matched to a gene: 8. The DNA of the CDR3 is TGTGCCAGCAGTTACGGGGGGGAAGTCGGGGAGACCCAGTACTTC. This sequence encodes CASSYGGEVGETQYF.

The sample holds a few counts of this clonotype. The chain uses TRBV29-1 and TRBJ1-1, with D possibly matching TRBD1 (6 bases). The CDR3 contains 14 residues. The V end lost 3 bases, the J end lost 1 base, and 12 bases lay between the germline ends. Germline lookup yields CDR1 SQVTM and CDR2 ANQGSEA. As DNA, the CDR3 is TGCAGCGTTGAGTTCCAGGGGAAGAACACTGAAGCTTTCTTT. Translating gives CSVEFQGKNTEAFF.

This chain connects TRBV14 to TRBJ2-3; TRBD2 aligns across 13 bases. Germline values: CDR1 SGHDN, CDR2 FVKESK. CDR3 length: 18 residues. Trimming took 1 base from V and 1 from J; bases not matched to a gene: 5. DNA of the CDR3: TGTGCCAGCAGCCAAGCCGGACTAGCGGGAGCGGGCACAGATACGCAGTATTTT. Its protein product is CASSQAGLAGAGTDTQYF.

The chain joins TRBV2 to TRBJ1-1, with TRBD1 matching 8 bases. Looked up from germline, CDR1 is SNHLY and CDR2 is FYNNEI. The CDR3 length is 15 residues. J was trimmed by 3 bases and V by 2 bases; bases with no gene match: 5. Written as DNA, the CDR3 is TGTGCCAGCAGTGAAATCAGGGGGCATGACACTGAAGCTTTCTTT. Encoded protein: CASSEIRGHDTEAFF.

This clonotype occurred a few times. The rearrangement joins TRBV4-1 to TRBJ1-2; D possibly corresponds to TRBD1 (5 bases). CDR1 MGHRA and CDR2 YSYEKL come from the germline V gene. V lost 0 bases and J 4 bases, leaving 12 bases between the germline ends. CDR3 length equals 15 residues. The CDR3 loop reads CASSQDAGDPYGYTF. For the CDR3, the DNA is TGCGCCAGCAGCCAAGATGCCGGGGACCCCTATGGCTACACCTTC.